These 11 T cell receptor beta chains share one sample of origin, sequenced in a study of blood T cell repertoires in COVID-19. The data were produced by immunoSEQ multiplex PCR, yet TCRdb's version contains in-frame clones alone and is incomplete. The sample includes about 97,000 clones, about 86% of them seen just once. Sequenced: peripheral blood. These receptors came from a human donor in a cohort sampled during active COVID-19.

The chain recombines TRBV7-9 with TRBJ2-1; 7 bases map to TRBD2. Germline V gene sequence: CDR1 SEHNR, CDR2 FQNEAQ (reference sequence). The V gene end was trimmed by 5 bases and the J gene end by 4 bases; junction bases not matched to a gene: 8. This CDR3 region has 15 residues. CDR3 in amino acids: CASSHSQRDYNEQFF. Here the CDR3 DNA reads TGTGCCAGCAGCCATTCGCAGCGGGATTACAATGAGCAGTTCTTC.

In DNA form, the CDR3 reads TGTGCCAGCAGCCAAGATCTAGCGGGGGGGCCGCATGAGCAGTTCTTC. Protein product: CASSQDLAGGPHEQFF. The rearrangement uses TRBV3-1 (or the pseudogene TRBV3-2) and TRBJ2-1, with TRBD2 identical over 12 bases. The ends lost 0 bases at V and 8 bases at J; junction bases unmatched: 5. Germline lookup yields CDR1 LGHDT and CDR2 YNNKEL (reference sequence). The CDR3 covers 16 residues.

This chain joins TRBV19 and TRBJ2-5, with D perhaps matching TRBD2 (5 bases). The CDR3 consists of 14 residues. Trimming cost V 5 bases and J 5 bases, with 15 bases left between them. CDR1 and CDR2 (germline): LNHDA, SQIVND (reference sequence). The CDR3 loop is CASSSDSSRETQYF. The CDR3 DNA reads TGTGCCAGTAGTTCGGACTCTAGCCGGGAGACCCAGTACTTC.

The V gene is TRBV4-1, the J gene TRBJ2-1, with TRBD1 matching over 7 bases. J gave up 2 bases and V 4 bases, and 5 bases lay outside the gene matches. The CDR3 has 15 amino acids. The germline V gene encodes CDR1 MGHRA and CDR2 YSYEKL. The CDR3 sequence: CASSLTGSAYNEQFF. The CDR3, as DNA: TGCGCCAGCAGCCTGACAGGGTCGGCCTACAATGAGCAGTTCTTC.

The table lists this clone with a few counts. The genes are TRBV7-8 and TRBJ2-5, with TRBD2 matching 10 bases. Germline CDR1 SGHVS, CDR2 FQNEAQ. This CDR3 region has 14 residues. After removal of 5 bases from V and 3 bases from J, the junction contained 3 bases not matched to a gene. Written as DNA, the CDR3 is TGTGCCAGCAGCCGAGGACTAGCGGAAGAGACCCAGTACTTC. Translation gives CASSRGLAEETQYF.

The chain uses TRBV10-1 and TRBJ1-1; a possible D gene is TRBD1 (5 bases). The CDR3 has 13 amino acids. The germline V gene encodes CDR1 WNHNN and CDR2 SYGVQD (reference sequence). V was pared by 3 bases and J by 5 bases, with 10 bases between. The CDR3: CASSELRDTEAFF. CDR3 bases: TGCGCCAGCAGTGAACTCAGGGATACTGAAGCTTTCTTT.

CDR3 loop: CASSLEPGQGGNEQFF. DNA for the CDR3: TGTGCCAGCAGCCTCGAACCGGGACAGGGTGGCAATGAGCAGTTCTTC. This chain joins TRBV5-6 and TRBJ2-1, with 9 bases matching TRBD1. V shed 4 bases, J shed 6 bases, and the junction held 11 bases outside the gene matches. CDR1 and CDR2 (germline): SGHDT, YYEEEE. This CDR3 has 16 residues.

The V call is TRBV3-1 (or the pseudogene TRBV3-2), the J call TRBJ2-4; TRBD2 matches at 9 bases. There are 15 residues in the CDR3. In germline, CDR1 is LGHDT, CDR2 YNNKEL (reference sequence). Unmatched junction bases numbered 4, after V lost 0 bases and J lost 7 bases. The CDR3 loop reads CASSQDLAGGNIQYF. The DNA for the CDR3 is TGTGCCAGCAGCCAAGATTTGGCGGGAGGGAACATTCAGTACTTC.

CDR3 loop: CASSLYSRYGETQYF. The DNA of the CDR3 is TGTGCCAGCAGTTTATATTCGCGGTACGGGGAGACCCAGTACTTC. This rearrangement joins TRBV27 to TRBJ2-5; D uncertain. Germline V lookup: CDR1 MNHEY, CDR2 SMNVEV (reference sequence). The length of the CDR3 is 15 residues. V dropped 1 base and J dropped 5 bases, with 14 bases sitting between them.

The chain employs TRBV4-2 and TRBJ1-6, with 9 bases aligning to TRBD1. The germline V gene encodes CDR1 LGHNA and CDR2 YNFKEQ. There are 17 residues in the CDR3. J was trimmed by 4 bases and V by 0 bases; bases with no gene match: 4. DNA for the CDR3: TGTGCCAGCAGCCAAGACAGGACAGGGGTTTATAATTCACCCCTCCACTTT. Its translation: CASSQDRTGVYNSPLHF.

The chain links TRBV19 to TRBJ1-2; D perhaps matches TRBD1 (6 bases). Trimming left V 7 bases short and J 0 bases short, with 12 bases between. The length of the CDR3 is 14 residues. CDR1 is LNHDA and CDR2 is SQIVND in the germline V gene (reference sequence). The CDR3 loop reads CASTRTEANYGYTF. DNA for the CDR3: TGTGCCAGTACCCGGACAGAAGCTAACTATGGCTACACCTTC.